This T cell receptor (beta chain) was profiled in a study of Graves' ophthalmopathy and Graves' hyperthyroidism (dated by TCRdb to the late 2010s). General notes on the study: Peripheral blood was collected before any treatment was given, at the time of initial diagnosis. To explore V-J signatures that distinguish ophthalmopathy from hyperthyroidism, a discovery set of about a hundred patients was enrolled, made up of around 40 with ophthalmopathy and 55 to 65 with stable hyperthyroidism. The independent validation cohort included 18 hyperthyroidism patients plus 17 patients who later progressed from hyperthyroidism to ophthalmopathy. In six hyperthyroidism patients, the T-cell repertoire of thyroid tissue was compared with the T-cell repertoire of blood. In total, 135 blood samples were TCR-sequenced: 40 to 45 ophthalmopathy, some 75 hyperthyroidism and some 17 hyperthyroidism-to-ophthalmopathy patients. To tell Graves' ophthalmopathy apart from Graves' hyperthyroidism, and to predict which patients would progress to ophthalmopathy, the study relied on TCR beta repertoire signatures. Following sampling, methimazole starting at 30 mg daily was administered to hyperthyroidism patients, and high-dose intravenous methylprednisolone was administered to ophthalmopathy patients. The roughly 100 discovery patients were randomly divided into training and test sets at a 7:3 ratio. On the study overall, not on this receptor specifically: In validation, the model predicted ophthalmopathy progression with 70.59% sensitivity and roughly 72% specificity; 12 predicted patients were CT-confirmed with GO in a median of 6.5 months. Ophthalmopathy was separated from stable hyperthyroidism by the 13-signature model with roughly 90% sensitivity and roughly 83% specificity in cross-validation and with 80%/75% in the test set. Most expanded thyroid clonotypes with frequency above 0.001 were also detected in blood, suggesting blood repertoires may reflect the thyroid immune response. No statistical method was used to set the sample size in advance, and the investigators knew which group each participant was assigned to.

Hyperthyroidism was defined as stable when no progression to ophthalmopathy occurred within 18 months of follow-up. The hyperthyroidism patients were 18 to 65 years old and newly diagnosed, with a disease duration of less than 2 months. Patients with other autoimmune diseases, uncontrolled infections, pregnancy or lactation were excluded. Clinical symptoms, serum thyroxine, TRAb, thyroid ultrasound and orbital computed tomography were used for diagnosis. PBMCs were isolated from approximately 10 ml of fresh peripheral blood by Ficoll-Paque density gradient centrifugation. Total RNA was extracted with Trizol reagent and quality-checked on an Agilent 2100 Bioanalyzer. Remarks on this clonotype: This clone's antigen is unknown. Base qualities are not recorded, but no much larger clone differs from it by a single base.

The CDR3 numbers 13 residues from cysteine through phenylalanine. Left in the record is the CDR3 DNA by itself, 39 bases read in frame from the first base. V sheds 4 bases and J sheds 3 bases, leaving 9 bases between their ends. Via the germline V gene (reference sequence), CDR1 is SEHNR and CDR2 FQNEAQ. TCR beta CDR3 regions were amplified from RNA transcripts for repertoire sequencing. HTBI primers and the Qiagen OneStep RT-PCR kit were used in a first-round RT-PCR, which was followed by a second-round multiplex PCR, size selection and purification. Sequencing of the libraries was carried out on an Illumina HiSeq2000 in paired-end mode with 100 bp reads. From the authors' description of their analysis: SOAPnuke was used to process the reads, throwing out any read that had adapters, had uncalled bases, had a mean Phred below 15, or lacked an exact constant-primer or identifier match. High-quality paired reads were merged with COPE v1.2.5. Unique nucleotide sequences were defined as clonotypes and aligned to IMGT TRB V, D and J references using MiTCR v1.1. The analysis was limited to V-J combinations with a frequency above 0.0001, which together covered 99% to 99.2% of the repertoires. A TCR clonal expansion and chaos score per V-J combination was defined as the ratio of F50 clonal expansion to chaos observed in the TCRdist matrix. Welch's t-statistics and random forest were used to reduce the features to about a dozen V-J combinations, which were then used as input to a naive Bayes classifier. Thyroid-blood repertoire similarity was quantified with the Morisita-Horn index. Using fastp trimming at Q25 and MiXCR clonotype assembly, TCRdb reanalyzed the public sequencing data and kept in-frame beta chains. Every distinct CDR3 protein forms one entry, paired with its most common genes and DNA. The V and J calls reflect TCRdb's pipeline rather than the authors' work. In this sample the table shows just over 600,000 distinct CDR3 sequences, around a fifth of which occur a single time. The ten largest clones take up more than 5.5% of the sample.

This clonotype was obtained from a woman under 30 with stable Graves' hyperthyroidism. Some clones in this sample may be carry-over from other donors' samples. Donor details come from another sample of the same person, matched by shared clones. The chain is encoded by TRBV7-9 joined to TRBJ2-5; the D gene cannot be resolved reliably. The sequenced sample was peripheral blood. DNA sequence: TGTGCCAGCAGCTCGGAGTTTGAAGAGACCCAGTACTTC. This yields the protein CASSSEFEETQYF. Here the CDR3 is joined to the reference TRBV7-9 and TRBJ2-5 genes, and the full variable domain is: DTGVSQNPRHKITKRGQNVTFRCDPISEHNRLYWYRQTLGQGPEFLTYFQNEAQLEKSRLLSDRFSAERPKGSFSTLEIQRTEQGDSAMYLCASSSEFEETQYFGPGTRLLVL.